Here is one T cell receptor (beta chain) with its context. This clone was observed a handful of times. Its antigen is unknown. Per-base qualities were not stored, and no clone one base away is much larger. In total, 666 healthy bone marrow donors made up the cohort. At the time of sampling, every cohort member was nominally healthy, though immune exposures that went unrecorded were likely present. CMV serostatus was positive for approximately 300 and negative for 352 of the 666 cohort members, and was not recorded for this donor. Every donor gave a peripheral blood sample, and the peripheral blood mononuclear cells from that sample were used for TCR beta sequencing. The Qiagen DNeasy Blood Extraction Kit was used to extract genomic DNA from the blood cell samples. The sample belongs to a study of cytomegalovirus exposure and HLA in healthy donors (dated 2017 in TCRdb). Study-level background: An earlier analysis of approximately 600 of the donors reported approximately 290 Gb of sequence data and approximately 110 million unique TCR beta sequences from 150 million to 200 million T cells. Five DR-DQ haplotypes were treated as single units for association and clustering because of strong linkage in the cohort. Donor age, sex, ethnicity and CMV serostatus were compiled alongside the repertoire data. A later analysis re-examined previously published TCR beta repertoires from 610 or so donors and added high-resolution HLA genotyping to investigate patterns of TCR occurrence. Of the roughly 420 genotyped donors, 65% to 90% were placed in the genetic ancestry cluster associated with self-reported Caucasian donors. Class I and class II HLA loci were covered by the typing at four-digit resolution. An earlier analysis of 587 of the donors applied high-throughput TCR beta sequencing to assess whether each TCR beta V gene segment acted as functional or pseudogenic. Typing coverage differed by locus: A, B, C, DRB1 and DQB1 were typed in about 620-630 donors, DQA1 in roughly 510, DPA1 in 600 to 610, and DPB1 in just under 490. A later genetic analysis took genome-wide SNP genotypes for about 55% of the 666 donors and used that subset as a discovery cohort. The aim of the study was to test whether cataloging public T cell receptors could identify signatures of past pathogen exposure. The study combined high-throughput TCR immunosequencing, statistical association of individual TCRs with disease status, and machine learning to predict cytomegalovirus infection status. The study profiled the T cell repertoires of more than 500 subjects by immunosequencing and related them to cytomegalovirus serostatus. All discovery cohort repertoires had been generated on a single sequencing platform. Among about 400 genotyped donors of the cohort, an average of roughly 230,000 unique TCR beta nucleotide sequences was sequenced per donor, of which about 18% were non-productive. Rather than using new phenotypic data, the later analysis identified candidate immune exposures from TCR beta sequences and from how often those sequences occurred across donors. Roughly 300 gigabases of sequencing data and tens of millions of unique TCR sequences were included in an early release covering about 700 HLA-typed donors. In addition to the first cohort of 650 to 800 subjects, a separate validation cohort of 120 different subjects was used. What the study reported, not specific to this receptor: In a later analysis, most CMV-associated TCR beta chains were found to appear HLA-restricted, with HLA associations seemingly driven largely by CMV exposure. A further reported finding was that TCR beta sequences accurately predicted the HLA-A and HLA-B alleles for most subjects in the first cohort. Correlated functional status among segregating V segments might reflect linkage disequilibrium, but an unknown experimental factor could not be ruled out. According to a later analysis, TCR association rates differed among HLA loci, with DRB1 alleles showing the most associated TCRs and HLA-C alleles showing the fewest. In vitro tests confirmed that three of the cytomegalovirus-associated TCR beta chains recognize cytomegalovirus antigens. The study listed 164 TCR beta chains as associated with cytomegalovirus. Because HLA typing was unavailable for some donors at each locus, only the typed subset was used in association tests. The presence/absence analyses assumed that sequencing depth was roughly uniform across donors, and that assumption may not be true. The authors suggested that the approach could potentially be extended to other disease states and immunological phenotypes. Most TCR sequences were seen in very few donors, while some public TCRs were found in many individuals. In both the original and validation cohorts, the classifier was reported to diagnose cytomegalovirus status with high specificity and sensitivity. A group of highly shared sequence variants was considered likely to be a technical artifact of the sequencing pipeline. Because counts were too low, about 18 rarely observed V segments, including chromosome 9 orphons, were left out of the earlier analysis of some 600 of the donors. Compared with equally common non-associated chains, HLA-associated TCR beta chains in a later analysis were more clonally expanded and had lower generation probabilities. In an earlier analysis of about 600 of the donors, most TCR beta V segments appeared in productive rearrangements about 90% or about 30% of the time, broadly matching IMGT annotations. Several of the top co-occurrence clusters appeared to be linked to parvovirus B19, influenza, CMV and Epstein-Barr virus, according to a later analysis. When HLA alleles, especially DR and DQ, strongly co-occurred, attributing TCR associations to individual alleles was difficult. An association between a missense DCLRE1C variant and V-gene and J-gene trimming of TCR beta chains was found in a later genetic analysis and replicated in an independent cohort. Some IMGT-functional V segments, including TRBV6-2 and TRBV6-3, could not be distinguished by the 87-base-pair reads and were therefore excluded. For the cohort, immune exposure information was limited to CMV serostatus. Compared with the roughly 710-donor mean, donors in an Asian-associated ancestry cluster had fewer N-insertions in productive TCRs, according to a later genetic analysis. Specific HLA alleles were associated with more than 15,000 TCR beta sequences at a false discovery rate of 0.05 in a later analysis. This cohort had only TCR beta chains sequenced, and the lack of alpha or paired-chain data limited which features could be detected.

In the germline V gene, CDR1 corresponds to MGHRA and CDR2 to YSYEKL. V is trimmed back by 3 bases and J by 0 bases, and the junction contains 2 bases that no gene match accounts for. The CDR3 goes from the cysteine to the phenylalanine over 15 residues. Only the CDR3 DNA is retained, 45 bases long and in frame from the first base. Library creation used the immunoSEQ multiplex PCR assay. A mixture of 60 forward primers for TCR Vbeta segments and 13 reverse primers for TCR Jbeta segments was used in the multiplex PCR. A multiplex PCR assay on genomic DNA amplified the CDR3 region of rearranged TCR beta genes. Amplified TCR beta libraries were sequenced as 87-base-pair reads on the Illumina HiSeq System. The study's own analysis went as follows. Across the 666 repertoires, a later analysis counted some 81 million unique TCR beta chains, 8.5 million to 12 million of which were shared by at least two donors. Raw reads were error-corrected and collapsed into unique sequences with a nearest-neighbor algorithm that merged closely related sequences to remove PCR and sequencing errors. To assign V, D and J gene segments, CDR3 sequences were aligned to IMGT reference sequences. Each retained sequence needed at least a six-nucleotide match to both a V gene segment and a J gene segment. Rearrangements were called productive when the CDR3 lacked stop codons and stayed in frame with V and J; all others were non-productive. Following IMGT convention, CDR3 was defined as the stretch from the second conserved V-encoded cysteine to the conserved J-encoded phenylalanine. The earlier analysis of about 590 of the donors excluded sequences that lacked an unambiguous match to a single V gene segment. An earlier analysis of several hundred of the donors classified V segments as functional when productive rearrangements were above 56.7% and as segregating when the standard deviation between donors was above 5%. A statistical classification framework was developed to diagnose cytomegalovirus status using the catalog of TCR beta chain sequences. In a later analysis, TCR nucleotide sequences were compared against IMGT/GENE-DB human TR gene sequences so that V and J genes could be assigned. Using the TCRdist pipeline, a later analysis assigned CDR3 sequences along with most-parsimonious VDJ recombination scenarios. In a later analysis, each TCR beta chain was defined by its CDR3 amino acid sequence together with its V-gene family, and reads without a unique V-gene family were excluded. In a later analysis, around 650 highly shared, low-generation-probability nucleotide sequences were removed to address suspected cross-contamination and a sequencing artifact. A later analysis calculated a clonal expansion index for each public chain from normalized within-repertoire ranks of inferred template counts. In a later analysis, generation probabilities were computed with a VDJ recombination model fitted to out-of-frame rearrangements, and the resulting probabilities were checked against IGoR. In a later analysis, TCR-TCR, TCR-HLA and TCR-CMV co-occurrence was scored with hypergeometric tests, and a repertoire-size bias correction was applied to TCR pairs. A later analysis estimated false discovery rates by permuting HLA or CMV assignments 20 times. In a later analysis, co-occurring TCRs were grouped with DBSCAN, and TCRdist sequence similarity was added when clustering was performed within HLA-allele-positive subsets. Repertoires with fewer than 30,000 or more than 120,000 public chains, plus five repertoires with anomalous nucleotide sharing, were excluded from co-occurrence clustering. What TCRdb holds here is the immuneACCESS table cut down to in-frame rearrangements. Part of the clones is not present; checked against another copy, under half of the missing clones reflect an unresolved V gene, and the others are unexplained. V and J calls plus clone size are reproduced from that table; the DNA served to infer D and trimming. Here the sample has fewer than 60,000 clones; 55% to 65% occur a single time. Together, the top ten hold roughly 12% of the sample.

The specimen sequenced was PBMCs. The V and J segments used are TRBV4-1 and TRBJ1-5; TRBD1 aligns with 7 central bases. The sequence was obtained from a human donor in good health. CDR3 region: CASSQGQTSNQPQHF. The DNA sequence follows: TGCGCCAGCAGCCAGGGACAGACTAGCAATCAGCCCCAGCATTTT.